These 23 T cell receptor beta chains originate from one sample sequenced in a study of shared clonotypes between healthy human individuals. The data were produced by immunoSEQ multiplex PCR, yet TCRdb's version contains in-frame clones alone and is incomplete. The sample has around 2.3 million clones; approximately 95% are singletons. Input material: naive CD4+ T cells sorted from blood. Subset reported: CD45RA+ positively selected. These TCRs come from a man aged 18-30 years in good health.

The CDR3 sequence: CASSIVAGPYEQYF. CDR3 sequence (DNA): TGTGCCAGTAGTATAGTCGCAGGGCCCTACGAGCAGTACTTC. The V and J genes are TRBV19 and TRBJ2-7; maybe TRBD1 (5 bases). With 1 base removed from V and 2 bases from J, the gap between germline ends came to 9 bases. The germline V gene has CDR1 LNHDA and CDR2 SQIVND (reference sequence). The CDR3 contains 14 residues.

DNA of the CDR3: TGTGCCAGCTCACCACCGAGGTTAAACAGAAACAATGAGCAGTTCTTC. This encodes CASSPPRLNRNNEQFF. The chain recombines TRBV18 with TRBJ2-1; no firm D call. The CDR3 runs to 16 residues. Trimming left V 0 bases short and J 5 bases short, with 14 bases between. Per the germline V gene, CDR1 is KGHSH and CDR2 is LQKENI. The entire variable domain, with the rest obtained from reference TRBV18 and TRBJ2-1, is as follows: NAGVMQNPRHLVRRRGQEARLRCSPMKGHSHVYWYRQLPEEGLKFMVYLQKENIIDESGMPKERFSAEFPKEGPSILRIQQVVRGDSAAYFCASSPPRLNRNNEQFFGPGTRLTVL.

As DNA, the CDR3 is TGTGCCATCAGTGACGCTGGACAGGGGGGCTATGGCTACACCTTC. This encodes CAISDAGQGGYGYTF. The chain uses TRBV10-3 and TRBJ1-2, with 10 bases identical to TRBD1. The CDR3 spans 15 residues. Per the germline V gene, CDR1 is ENHRY and CDR2 is SYGVKD. V trimming: 3 bases; J trimming: 4 bases; junction bases outside the gene matches: 5.

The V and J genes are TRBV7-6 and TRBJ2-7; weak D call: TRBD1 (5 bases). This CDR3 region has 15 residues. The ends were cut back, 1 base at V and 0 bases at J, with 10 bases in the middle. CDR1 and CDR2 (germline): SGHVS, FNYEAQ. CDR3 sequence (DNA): TGTGCCAGCAGCTTAGGGGGCCAGGCCTCCTACGAGCAGTACTTC. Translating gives CASSLGGQASYEQYF.

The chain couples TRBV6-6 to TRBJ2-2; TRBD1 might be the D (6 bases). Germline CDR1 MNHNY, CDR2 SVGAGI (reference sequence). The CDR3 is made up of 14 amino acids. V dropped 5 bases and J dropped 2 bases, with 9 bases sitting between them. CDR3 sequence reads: CASSKDRNTGELFF. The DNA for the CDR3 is TGTGCCAGCAGTAAGGACAGAAACACCGGGGAGCTGTTTTTT.

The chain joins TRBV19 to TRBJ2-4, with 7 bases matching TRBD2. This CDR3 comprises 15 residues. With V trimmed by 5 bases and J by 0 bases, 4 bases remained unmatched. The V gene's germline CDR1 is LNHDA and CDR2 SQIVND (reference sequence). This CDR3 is CASSRGDLAKNIQYF. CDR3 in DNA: TGTGCCAGTAGTCGGGGGGATCTAGCCAAAAACATTCAGTACTTC.

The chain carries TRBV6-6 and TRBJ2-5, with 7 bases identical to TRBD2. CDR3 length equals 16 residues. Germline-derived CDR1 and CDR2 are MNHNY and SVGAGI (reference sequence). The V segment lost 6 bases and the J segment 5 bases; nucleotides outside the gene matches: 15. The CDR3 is CASRPYLAGERETQYF. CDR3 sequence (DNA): TGTGCCAGCAGGCCCTACTTGGCGGGAGAACGGGAGACCCAGTACTTC.

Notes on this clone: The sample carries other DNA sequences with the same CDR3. The CDR3 region is CASSPGGRAYEQYF. The CDR3 DNA follows: TGCGCCAGCAGCCCGGGGGGGCGCGCCTACGAGCAGTACTTC. The J gene is TRBJ2-7, the V gene TRBV5-1; 8 nucleotides agree with TRBD2. In germline, CDR1 is SGHRS, CDR2 YFSETQ. The J segment lost 2 bases and the V segment lost 4 bases, leaving 5 bases of the junction unmatched. CDR3 length: 14 residues. The entire variable domain, with the rest obtained from reference TRBV5-1 and TRBJ2-7, is as follows: KAGVTQTPRYLIKTRGQQVTLSCSPISGHRSVSWYQQTPGQGLQFLFEYFSETQRNKGNFPGRFSGRQFSNSRSEMNVSTLELGDSALYLCASSPGGRAYEQYFGPGTRLTVT.

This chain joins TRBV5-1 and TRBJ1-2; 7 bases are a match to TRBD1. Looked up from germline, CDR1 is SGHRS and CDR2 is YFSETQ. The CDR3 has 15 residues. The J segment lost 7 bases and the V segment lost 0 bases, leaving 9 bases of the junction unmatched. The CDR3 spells CASSLGDSAIGGYTF. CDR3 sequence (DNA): TGCGCCAGCAGCTTGGGGGACAGTGCTATCGGTGGCTACACCTTC.

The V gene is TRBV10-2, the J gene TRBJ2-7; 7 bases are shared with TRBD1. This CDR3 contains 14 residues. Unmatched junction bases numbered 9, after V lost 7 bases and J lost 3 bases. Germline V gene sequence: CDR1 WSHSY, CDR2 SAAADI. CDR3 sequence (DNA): TGCGCCAGCACCGATACAGGGGTATTCTACGAGCAGTACTTC. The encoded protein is CASTDTGVFYEQYF.

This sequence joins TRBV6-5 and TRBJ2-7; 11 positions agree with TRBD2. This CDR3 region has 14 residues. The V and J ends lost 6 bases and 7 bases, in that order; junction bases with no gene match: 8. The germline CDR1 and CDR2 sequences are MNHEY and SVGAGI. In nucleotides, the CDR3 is TGTGCCAGCAGCGAGGGACTAGCGGTGGGGGAGCAGTACTTC. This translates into CASSEGLAVGEQYF.

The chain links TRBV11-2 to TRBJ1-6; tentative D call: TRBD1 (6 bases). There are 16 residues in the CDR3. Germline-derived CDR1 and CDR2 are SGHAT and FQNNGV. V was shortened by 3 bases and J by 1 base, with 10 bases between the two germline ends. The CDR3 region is CASSLQGWSYNSPLHF. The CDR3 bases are TGTGCCAGCAGCTTGCAGGGGTGGTCCTATAATTCACCCCTCCACTTT.

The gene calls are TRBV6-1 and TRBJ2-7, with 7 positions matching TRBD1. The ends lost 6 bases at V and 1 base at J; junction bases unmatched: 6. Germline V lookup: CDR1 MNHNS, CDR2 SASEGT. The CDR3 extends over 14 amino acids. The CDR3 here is CASRLGQVSYEQYF. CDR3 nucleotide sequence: TGTGCCAGCAGGCTCGGACAGGTTTCCTACGAGCAGTACTTC.

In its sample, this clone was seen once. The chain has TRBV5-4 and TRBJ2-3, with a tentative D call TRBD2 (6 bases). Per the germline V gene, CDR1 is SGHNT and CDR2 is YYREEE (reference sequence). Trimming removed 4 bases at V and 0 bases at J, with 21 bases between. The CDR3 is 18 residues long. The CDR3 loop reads CASSHPRLGGASTDTQYF. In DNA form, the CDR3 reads TGTGCCAGCAGCCATCCGCGACTCGGGGGAGCTAGCACAGATACGCAGTATTTT.

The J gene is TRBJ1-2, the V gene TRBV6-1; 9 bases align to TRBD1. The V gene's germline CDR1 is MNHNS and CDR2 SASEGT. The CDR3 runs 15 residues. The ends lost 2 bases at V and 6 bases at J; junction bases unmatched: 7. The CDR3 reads CASSERGQGLDGYTF. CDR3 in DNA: TGTGCCAGCAGTGAAAGGGGACAGGGATTGGATGGCTACACCTTC.

CDR3 coding DNA: TGTGCCAGCAGTTACTCGGGACAGTTTAATGAAAAACTGTTTTTT. Translation gives CASSYSGQFNEKLFF. V usage is TRBV6-5 and J usage is TRBJ1-4; TRBD1 aligns across 7 bases. V trimming: 0 bases; J trimming: 4 bases; junction bases outside the gene matches: 2. CDR3 size: 15 residues. The germline V gene has CDR1 MNHEY and CDR2 SVGAGI.

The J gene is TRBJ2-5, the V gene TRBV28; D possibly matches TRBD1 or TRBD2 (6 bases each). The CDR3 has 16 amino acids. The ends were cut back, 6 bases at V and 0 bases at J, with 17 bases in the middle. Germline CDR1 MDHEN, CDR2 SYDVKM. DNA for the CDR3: TGTGCCAGCAGCAGCAATCGGGGGCCCTACCAAGAGACCCAGTACTTC. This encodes CASSSNRGPYQETQYF. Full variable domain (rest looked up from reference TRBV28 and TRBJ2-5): DVKVTQSSRYLVKRTGEKVFLECVQDMDHENMFWYRQDPGLGLRLIYFSYDVKMKEKGDIPEGYSVSREKKERFSLILESASTNQTSMYLCASSSNRGPYQETQYFGPGTRLLVL.

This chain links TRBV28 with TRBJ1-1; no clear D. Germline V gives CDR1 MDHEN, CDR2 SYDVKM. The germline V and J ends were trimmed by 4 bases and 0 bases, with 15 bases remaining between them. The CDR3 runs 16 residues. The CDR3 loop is CASSSAADNMNTEAFF. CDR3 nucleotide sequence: TGTGCCAGCAGTTCCGCCGCCGACAACATGAACACTGAAGCTTTCTTT.

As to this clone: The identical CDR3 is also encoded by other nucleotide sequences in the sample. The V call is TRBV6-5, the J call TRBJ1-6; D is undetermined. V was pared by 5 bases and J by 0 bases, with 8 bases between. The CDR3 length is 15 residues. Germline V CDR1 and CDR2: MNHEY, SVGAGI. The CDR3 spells CASSRGSSYNSPLHF. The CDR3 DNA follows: TGTGCCAGCAGTCGTGGGAGCTCCTATAATTCACCCCTCCACTTT.

The CDR3 DNA sequence: TGTGCCAGCAGCTTAGGGGTGATCCAAGAGACCCAGTACTTC. Residues: CASSLGVIQETQYF. The V gene is TRBV7-2, the J gene TRBJ2-5; unclear D gene. V was shortened by 1 base and J by 1 base, with 7 bases between the two germline ends. The CDR3 length is 14 residues. The germline V gene has CDR1 SGHTA and CDR2 FQGNSA. The complete variable domain, with remaining parts taken from reference TRBV7-2 and TRBJ2-5, reads GAGVSQSPSNKVTEKGKDVELRCDPISGHTALYWYRQSLGQGLEFLIYFQGNSAPDKSGLPSDRFSAERTGGSVSTLTIQRTQQEDSAVYLCASSLGVIQETQYFGPGTRLLVL.

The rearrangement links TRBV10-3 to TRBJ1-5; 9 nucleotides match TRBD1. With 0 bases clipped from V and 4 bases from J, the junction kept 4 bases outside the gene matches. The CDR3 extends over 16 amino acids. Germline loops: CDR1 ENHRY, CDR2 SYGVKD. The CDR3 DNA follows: TGTGCCATCAGTGAGTCTCCACAGGGGGCAAATCAGCCCCAGCATTTT. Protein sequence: CAISESPQGANQPQHF.

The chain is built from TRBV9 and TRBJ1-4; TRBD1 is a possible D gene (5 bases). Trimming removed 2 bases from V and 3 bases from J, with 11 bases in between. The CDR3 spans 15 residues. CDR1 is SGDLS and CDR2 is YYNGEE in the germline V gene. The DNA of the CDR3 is TGTGCCAGCAGCGTCGACCGGGGGGCTAATGAAAAACTGTTTTTT. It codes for CASSVDRGANEKLFF. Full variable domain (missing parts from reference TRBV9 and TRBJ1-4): DSGVTQTPKHLITATGQRVTLRCSPRSGDLSVYWYQQSLDQGLQFLIQYYNGEERAKGNILERFSAQQFPDLHSELNLSSLELGDSALYFCASSVDRGANEKLFFGSGTQLSVL.

CDR3 bases: TGTGCCAGTAGTATAGTGGCACGGCAGCCCTACGAGCAGTACTTC. This gives the protein CASSIVARQPYEQYF. The V call is TRBV19, the J call TRBJ2-7; D call uncertain. Trimming removed 1 base at V and 2 bases at J, with 12 bases between. CDR3 size: 15 residues. Germline V CDR1 and CDR2: LNHDA, SQIVND (reference sequence).